This T cell receptor beta chain was sequenced in a study of blood T cell repertoires in COVID-19 (dated by TCRdb to about 2020). General notes on the study: The collaborator samples originated in the United States, Italy and Spain and spanned the acute and convalescent phases of COVID-19. The material from the prospective study consisted of cDNA or gDNA derived from T cells, B-cell-depleted T cells, or PBMCs. Subjects who had been exposed to COVID-19, were actively infected with it, or had recovered from it provided the deeply sampled blood TCRbeta repertoires that made up the dataset. The repertoires were released in a freely available public database meant as a resource for research on the immune response to SARS-CoV-2. The samples were drawn from the first 160 participants of the ongoing ImmuneRACE study and from 1,254 subjects provided by 6 global collaborators. A de-identified subject ID, COVID-19 status, age in years and sex were almost always included in the sample metadata. Where HLA class I and class II types were available, the types were taken from metadata supplied by the sample provider, not from assay-based typing.

The collaborating institutions used their own protocols to collect whole blood in K2EDTA tubes. For TCRbeta analysis, collaborators shipped samples in one of three forms: frozen whole blood, isolated PBMCs, or DNA extracted from either of those sample types. The immunoSEQ Assay, a bias-controlled multiplex PCR, was used to amplify TCRbeta CDR3 regions from genomic DNA. In the original analysis: Within the assay, amplification of reference gene primers was used to estimate how many nucleated cells each sample contained. To quantify the absolute abundance of each unique TCRbeta CDR3 rearrangement, sequence reads were collapsed and filtered. For each sample, productive Simpson clonality was calculated as the square root of Simpson's diversity index over productive rearrangements. The immuneACCESS repertoire file appears here via TCRdb, limited to in-frame rearrangements. These files lack a portion of the clones; in checked studies, under half of the deficit traces to unresolved V genes, and the cause of the others is not known. For V, J and clone size, that table is used; D and trimming come from the DNA. The sample includes tens of thousands of clones, with approximately 87% observed a single time. The ten largest clones add up to 11% of the sample.

As for this clone: The antigen it binds to is not known. No base quality information exists; no much larger clone differs at one position.

Beyond this particular receptor, the publication reports: The amount of clinical and demographic metadata varied by source and participant and was provided uncurated.

V has 4 bases trimmed and J has 1 base trimmed; junction bases matching no gene number 10. CDR1 LGHDT and CDR2 YNNKEL were looked up in the germline V gene (reference sequence). Reading from cysteine to phenylalanine, the CDR3 counts 19 amino acids. Only the CDR3 DNA stays, 57 bases, in frame from base 1. This clonotype was obtained from a human donor in a cohort sampled during active COVID-19. The sequencing sample was made of peripheral blood. The V and J genes are TRBV3-1 (or the pseudogene TRBV3-2) and TRBJ2-1; the junction holds 13 bases that match TRBD2. The CDR3: CASSPTSGRGRRSYNEQFF. The bases are TGTGCCAGCAGCCCCACTAGCGGGAGGGGTAGGAGGTCCTACAATGAGCAGTTCTTC.